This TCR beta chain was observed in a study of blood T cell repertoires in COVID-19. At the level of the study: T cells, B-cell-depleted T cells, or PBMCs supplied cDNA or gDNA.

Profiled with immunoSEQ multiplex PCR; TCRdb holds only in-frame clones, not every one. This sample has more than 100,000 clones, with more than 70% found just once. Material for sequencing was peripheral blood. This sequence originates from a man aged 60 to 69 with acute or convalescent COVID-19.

This chain's CDR3 is CASSLHGTEGYEQFF. The CDR3 nucleotides are TGTGCCAGCAGCTTACACGGGACGGAGGGTTATGAGCAGTTCTTC. J is TRBJ2-1 and V is TRBV7-3; tentatively, D is TRBD2 (6 bases). The germline V gene has CDR1 SGHTA and CDR2 FQGTGA. V dropped 2 bases and J dropped 8 bases, with 16 bases sitting between them. This CDR3 spans 15 amino acids.